The 23 T cell receptor beta chains listed next were all sequenced from one sample in a study of T cell responses to AZD1222 COVID-19 vaccine. Assay: immunoSEQ multiplex PCR; the TCRdb copy retains only in-frame clones and omits some. Of around 190,000 clones in the sample, under 95% are singletons; the top ten hold approximately 1.5%. The specimen was peripheral blood, collected 28 days after the second AZD1222 dose. These TCRs come from an adult who received the AZD1222 COVID-19 vaccine.

This sequence joins TRBV5-8 and TRBJ1-1, with a possible D match to TRBD1 (5 bases). Trimming left V 0 bases short and J 0 bases short, with 6 bases between. The CDR3 totals 14 residues. Germline CDR1 is SGHTS and CDR2 is YDEGEE. Here the CDR3 DNA reads TGTGCCAGCAGCTTGGGGGGCCTGAACACTGAAGCTTTCTTT. Encoded protein: CASSLGGLNTEAFF.

Only one count was recorded for this clone. This chain uses TRBV5-6 with TRBJ1-2; TRBD1 is a possible D gene (5 bases). This CDR3 comprises 13 residues. V lost 4 bases and J lost 8, with 15 bases in between. In germline, CDR1 is SGHDT, CDR2 YYEEEE. CDR3 sequence (DNA): TGTGCCAGCAGCCCGACGGAGGGACGGGGCTACACCTTC. Amino acid sequence: CASSPTEGRGYTF.

This clone was picked up a small number of times. The V gene is TRBV13, the J gene TRBJ1-6; 9 nucleotides line up with TRBD1. Germline V gene lookup returns CDR1 PRHDT and CDR2 FYEKMQ (reference sequence). This CDR3 is 16 amino acids long. The J segment lost 6 bases and the V segment lost 5 bases, leaving 8 bases of the junction unmatched. The DNA for the CDR3 is TGTGCCAGCAGCCAAGGACAGGGGATGGCTAATTCACCCCTCCACTTT. It yields the protein CASSQGQGMANSPLHF.

This sequence joins TRBV27 and TRBJ2-2; no clear D. The CDR3 runs 12 residues. From germline, CDR1 is MNHEY and CDR2 SMNVEV (reference sequence). V dropped 3 bases and J dropped 7 bases, with 6 bases sitting between them. The CDR3 protein is CASSLKGGELFF. The DNA of the CDR3 is TGTGCCAGCAGTTTGAAGGGCGGGGAGCTGTTTTTT.

This chain links TRBV5-4 with TRBJ2-7; TRBD2 matches at 16 bases. The V segment lost 4 bases and the J segment 0 bases; nucleotides outside the gene matches: 4. The CDR3 is 17 residues long. Per germline, CDR1 SGHNT and CDR2 YYREEE (reference sequence). CDR3 DNA: TGTGCCAGCAGCAAGGGACTAGCGGGGGGGACCTCCTACGAGCAGTACTTC. It codes for CASSKGLAGGTSYEQYF.

This clone is a singleton in its sample. V gene TRBV11-3 combines with J gene TRBJ1-4; no clear D gene. The CDR3 spans 15 residues. V lost 5 bases and J 7 bases, leaving 17 bases between the germline ends. CDR1 is SGHNT and CDR2 is YENEEA in the germline V gene. This CDR3 reads CASSNYGDLGEKLFF. In nucleotides, the CDR3 is TGTGCCAGCAGCAATTACGGGGATTTAGGTGAAAAACTGTTTTTT.

The V and J genes are TRBV2 and TRBJ1-1, with TRBD1 matching 7 bases. Germline V CDR1 and CDR2: SNHLY, FYNNEI. The V and J ends lost 6 bases and 4 bases, in that order; junction bases with no gene match: 11. This CDR3 comprises 15 residues. CDR3 DNA: TGTGCCAGCAGCAGGGACAGCCCTGGAGGCACTGAAGCTTTCTTT. Amino acids: CASSRDSPGGTEAFF.

This clone was seen only once. V and J are TRBV12-5 and TRBJ1-2, with TRBD1 matching over 7 bases. The length of the CDR3 is 12 residues. V lost 1 base to trimming and J lost 8 bases; unmatched junction nucleotides: 1. CDR1 is LGHNT, CDR2 FRNRAP, per germline. CDR3 DNA: TGTGCTAGTGGTTTGGAGACAGGGGGCTACACCTTC. Translation gives CASGLETGGYTF.

The V and J genes are TRBV18 and TRBJ2-2, with 10 bases that match TRBD1. V gave up 0 bases and J gave up 4 bases; unmatched junction bases: 2. The CDR3 is 16 amino acids. CDR1 and CDR2 from the germline V gene are KGHSH and LQKENI. In nucleotides, the CDR3 is TGTGCCAGCTCACCACCGGGACAGGGGTCCACCGGGGAGCTGTTTTTT. As protein: CASSPPGQGSTGELFF.

This clone was detected once. The V gene is TRBV28, the J gene TRBJ1-5; TRBD1 matches 9 bases. Germline V gene sequence: CDR1 MDHEN, CDR2 SYDVKM. This CDR3 contains 13 residues. Germline trimming cut 6 bases from V and 7 bases from J; bases unmatched to any gene: 4. The CDR3 nucleotides read TGTGCCAGCAGCACGACAGGGGGGCAGCCCCAGCATTTT. This gives the protein CASSTTGGQPQHF.

The chain recombines TRBV7-9 with TRBJ2-3; TRBD2 aligns across 7 bases. Germline V gives CDR1 SEHNR, CDR2 FQNEAQ (reference sequence). The CDR3 runs to 14 residues. V lost 6 bases to trimming and J lost 0 bases; unmatched junction nucleotides: 3. The CDR3 DNA is TGTGCCAGCAGGGCTAGCGGAAGCACAGATACGCAGTATTTT. Its protein product is CASRASGSTDTQYF.

The chain employs TRBV21-1 and TRBJ1-4; TRBD1 is taken as the D call from the table, unchecked against the DNA. TRBV21-1 is assigned pseudogene status. The CDR3 sequence is 20 residues long. The CDR3 spells CASSPPPTLQGAITNEKLFF. Here the CDR3 DNA reads TGTGCCAGCAGCCCACCTCCCACCCTACAGGGGGCGATCACTAATGAAAAACTGTTTTTT.

This chain joins TRBV19 and TRBJ1-3; D is unclear. Germline CDR1 and CDR2: LNHDA and SQIVND (reference sequence). V was clipped by 6 bases and J by 2 bases, with 11 bases between them. The CDR3 totals 14 residues. The DNA for the CDR3 is TGTGCCAGTAGGCTAGCGGGAACTGGAAACACCATATATTTT. It yields the protein CASRLAGTGNTIYF.

The chain uses TRBV6-1 and TRBJ1-6, with a tentative D call TRBD1 (6 bases). Trimming took off 4 bases at V and 6 bases at J, with 19 bases between the two ends. The CDR3 extends over 17 amino acids. Per the germline V gene, CDR1 is MNHNS and CDR2 is SASEGT. The CDR3 DNA follows: TGTGCCAGCAGTGCAGGCAGGGGCCCCATATCTAATTCACCCCTCCACTTT. Its protein product is CASSAGRGPISNSPLHF.

The chain uses TRBV7-2 and TRBJ2-3, with 8 bases identical to TRBD1. V was clipped by 2 bases and J by 0 bases; unmatched bases: 7. CDR1 and CDR2 from the germline V gene are SGHTA and FQGNSA. The CDR3 loop spans 17 amino acids. Here the CDR3 DNA reads TGTGCCAGCAGCTTATTGCGGACAGGGACTAGCACAGATACGCAGTATTTT. Its translation: CASSLLRTGTSTDTQYF.

The chain uses TRBV7-2 and TRBJ2-5, with TRBD1 matching over 7 bases. This CDR3 spans 14 amino acids. The germline V gene encodes CDR1 SGHTA and CDR2 FQGNSA. V was clipped by 7 bases and J by 6 bases; unmatched bases: 11. This chain's CDR3 is CASNKRTGTKTQYF. In nucleotides, the CDR3 is TGTGCCAGCAACAAACGGACAGGAACGAAGACCCAGTACTTC.

V is TRBV9 and J is TRBJ2-1; 8 bases match TRBD1. Trimming cost V 1 base and J 6 bases; bases outside gene matches: 3. Germline CDR1 SGDLS, CDR2 YYNGEE. The CDR3 runs to 14 residues. The CDR3 protein is CASSVQGAINEQFF. CDR3 coding DNA: TGTGCCAGCAGCGTACAGGGGGCTATCAATGAGCAGTTCTTC.

The chain's CDR3 is CATQGQGGALEQFF. DNA of the CDR3: TGTGCCACACAGGGACAGGGGGGTGCCCTTGAGCAGTTCTTC. The rearrangement joins TRBV19 to TRBJ2-1, with 11 bases aligning to TRBD1. Per the germline V gene, CDR1 is LNHDA and CDR2 is SQIVND (reference sequence). The length of the CDR3 is 14 residues. After removal of 10 bases from V and 9 bases from J, the junction contained 11 bases not matched to a gene.

Of note for this clone: The junction differs from germline at one of its ends, possibly a read error. This rearrangement joins TRBV7-8 to TRBJ2-3; 10 bases line up with TRBD2. Looked up from germline, CDR1 is SGHVS and CDR2 is FQNEAQ. The CDR3 loop spans 19 amino acids. CDR3: CANSMPREPSGGRTDTQYF. The CDR3 coding sequence is TGTGCCAACAGCATGCCGAGAGAACCTAGCGGGGGTAGAACAGATACGCAGTATTTT. Based on the CDR3 plus reference TRBV7-8 and TRBJ2-3, the full variable domain is GAGVSQSPRYKVAKRGQDVALRCDPISGHVSLFWYQQALGQGPEFLTYFQNEAQLDKSGLPSDRFFAERPEGSVSTLKIQRTQQEDSAVYLCANSMPREPSGGRTDTQYFGPGTRLTVL.

The V gene is TRBV5-6, the J gene TRBJ1-4; possibly TRBD1 for D (5 bases). The CDR3 covers 15 residues. Trimming left V 1 base short and J 8 bases short, with 15 bases between. Germline CDR1 reads SGHDT; CDR2 reads YYEEEE. CDR3 coding DNA: TGTGCCAGCAGCTTGACAGGAAATATGTGGGAAAAACTGTTTTTT. Translation gives CASSLTGNMWEKLFF.

V gene TRBV19 combines with J gene TRBJ1-5, with D maybe TRBD1 (5 bases). The ends were cut back, 1 base at V and 6 bases at J, with 22 bases in the middle. CDR3 size: 18 residues. CDR1 LNHDA and CDR2 SQIVND come from the germline V gene (reference sequence). The CDR3 sequence: CASSIVGQGFGVGQPQHF. Written as DNA, the CDR3 is TGTGCCAGTAGTATAGTCGGGCAGGGCTTCGGAGTTGGTCAGCCCCAGCATTTT.

The chain combines TRBV19 with TRBJ1-1; maybe TRBD1 (5 bases). This CDR3 region has 15 residues. CDR1 and CDR2 (germline): LNHDA, SQIVND (reference sequence). The V end was cut by 7 bases, the J end by 0 bases, with 15 bases between. CDR3 nucleotides: TGTGCCAGTACCACTTCCGGGGGTGTGAACACTGAAGCTTTCTTT. This gives the protein CASTTSGGVNTEAFF.

The count of this clone is one. The V gene is TRBV27, the J gene TRBJ2-7; TRBD1 might be the D (6 bases). Trimming left V 0 bases short and J 9 bases short, with 12 bases between. The CDR3 spans 13 residues. CDR1 and CDR2 (germline): MNHEY, SMNVEV (reference sequence). The chain's CDR3 is CASSLSQGEGQYF. For the CDR3, the DNA is TGTGCCAGCAGTTTATCACAGGGCGAGGGGCAGTACTTC.